The clone carrying this T cell receptor (beta chain) was picked up many times. Its antigen is not identified. MiXCR, run by TCRdb on the 5' RACE reads, gives a single entry per CDR3 protein. The table lists roughly 200,000 distinct CDR3 sequences, roughly 12% of them singletons. The sample is drawn from a study of CD8 T cells in ankylosing spondylitis. Study-level findings and limits: Among TCR beta sequences, a motif of several highly homologous variants appeared characteristic of ankylosing spondylitis blood. Clones linked to disease were reported to show significant enrichment in matched ankylosing spondylitis synovial fluid.

The sequenced sample was blood, either unsorted or a sorted T cell fraction (not recorded which). This clonotype was obtained from a male donor with ankylosing spondylitis or in good health (not recorded which).

CDR3 in DNA: TGTGCCAGCAGCCCCGGACTAGCGGGAGGAGGAGATACGCAGTATTTT. Translation gives CASSPGLAGGGDTQYF. This chain links TRBV5-5 with TRBJ2-3, with TRBD2 matching 14 bases. The germline gives CDR1 SGHKS, CDR2 YYEKEE (reference sequence). The junction had 6 bases not matched to a gene; V was cut back by 4 bases and J by 5 bases. The CDR3 has 16 amino acids.